A single sample gave rise to the 3 T cell receptor beta chains below, sequenced in a study of shared clonotypes between healthy human individuals. Libraries were prepared by immunoSEQ multiplex PCR; TCRdb keeps only in-frame clonotypes and omits some of them. This sample has millions of clones; more than 85% occur once, and the top ten carry around 0.4%. The sequencing sample was made of naive CD4+ T cells from PBMCs. Subset reported: CD45RA+ positively selected. These receptors were collected from a man aged 18 to 29 in good health. Some clones in this sample may be carry-over from other donors' samples.

The rearrangement uses TRBV6-6 and TRBJ1-2; D remains ambiguous. The CDR3 consists of 13 residues. CDR1 is MNHNY and CDR2 is SVGAGI in the germline V gene (reference sequence). Trimming took off 3 bases at V and 5 bases at J, with 10 bases between the two ends. In DNA, the CDR3 is TGTGCCAGCAGTTATCGGGAAATATATGGCTACACCTTC. This codes for CASSYREIYGYTF.

The rearrangement joins TRBV15 to TRBJ2-1; unclear D gene. CDR1 and CDR2 (germline): LNHNV, YYDKDF (reference sequence). The CDR3 extends over 14 amino acids. V was pared by 4 bases and J by 5 bases, with 12 bases between. This chain's CDR3 is CATSIHDPDNEQFF. CDR3 coding DNA: TGTGCCACCAGCATACACGACCCCGACAATGAGCAGTTCTTC.

This sequence joins TRBV28 and TRBJ2-1; D possibly corresponds to TRBD2 (6 bases). Germline lookup yields CDR1 MDHEN and CDR2 SYDVKM. The CDR3 loop spans 18 amino acids. Trimming stripped 5 bases from V and 10 bases from J, with 30 bases between. This CDR3 is CASSPARGKRVFSGEQFF. CDR3 nucleotide sequence: TGTGCCAGCAGTCCCGCCCGGGGGAAGCGGGTATTCTCGGGGGAGCAGTTCTTC. Using reference TRBV28 and TRBJ2-1 for the parts outside the CDR3, the full variable domain is DVKVTQSSRYLVKRTGEKVFLECVQDMDHENMFWYRQDPGLGLRLIYFSYDVKMKEKGDIPEGYSVSREKKERFSLILESASTNQTSMYLCASSPARGKRVFSGEQFFGPGTRLTVL.